The next 21 T cell receptor beta chains were all read from a single sample in a study of T cell responses to AZD1222 COVID-19 vaccine. Some clones are missing from TCRdb's copy, which holds only in-frame ones; the method was immunoSEQ multiplex PCR. The sample includes under 150,000 clones, over 90% of them seen just once. The sequenced sample was peripheral blood, obtained on day 0 of AZD1222 vaccination. The receptor source for this set is an adult in good health.

This chain uses TRBV6-5 with TRBJ2-4; unclear D gene. The germline V and J ends were trimmed by 7 bases and 6 bases, with 10 bases remaining between them. CDR3 length: 12 residues. Germline assignment: CDR1 MNHEY and CDR2 SVGAGI. The CDR3 loop reads CASTDDRNIQYF. The CDR3 DNA reads as TGTGCCAGCACCGATGATAGAAACATTCAGTACTTC.

This chain uses TRBV2 with TRBJ1-2; no reliable D call. The CDR3 sequence is 14 residues long. The germline V gene has CDR1 SNHLY and CDR2 FYNNEI. Trimming removed 7 bases from V and 5 bases from J, with 17 bases in between. This CDR3 reads CASIASLTGYGYTF. The CDR3 DNA reads TGTGCCAGCATCGCATCCCTGACTGGATATGGCTACACCTTC.

V gene TRBV6-6 combines with J gene TRBJ2-2, with D possibly matching TRBD2 (5 bases). Germline assignment: CDR1 MNHNY and CDR2 SVGAGI (reference sequence). The length of the CDR3 is 13 residues. V lost 4 bases to trimming and J lost 7 bases, with 10 bases between them. This chain's CDR3 is CASSSRARGELFF. DNA for the CDR3: TGTGCCAGCAGTTCGCGGGCCCGCGGGGAGCTGTTTTTT.

The genes are TRBV6-1 and TRBJ1-1; D is uncertain. In germline, CDR1 is MNHNS, CDR2 SASEGT. Trimming stripped 2 bases from V and 8 bases from J, with 12 bases between. This CDR3 has 13 amino acids. The CDR3 DNA reads as TGTGCCAGCAGTGAATGGAGCAGGTCGGAAGCTTTCTTT. It translates to CASSEWSRSEAFF.

In its sample, this clone was seen a few times. J is TRBJ2-7 and V is TRBV5-4, with D possibly matching TRBD2 (7 bases). With 3 bases removed from V and 0 bases from J, the gap between germline ends came to 16 bases. Germline lookup yields CDR1 SGHNT and CDR2 YYREEE (reference sequence). CDR3 length: 16 amino acids. CDR3 protein: CASSWGGRMGSYEQYF. CDR3 coding DNA: TGTGCCAGCAGCTGGGGGGGCAGAATGGGCTCCTACGAGCAGTACTTC.

The rearrangement links TRBV4-2 to TRBJ2-2, with TRBD1 matching over 12 bases. The V gene's germline CDR1 is LGHNA and CDR2 YNFKEQ. The V segment lost 4 bases and the J segment 4 bases; nucleotides outside the gene matches: 4. This CDR3 region has 16 residues. This chain's CDR3 is CASSPGQGAPTGELFF. DNA of the CDR3: TGTGCCAGCAGCCCGGGACAGGGGGCGCCCACCGGGGAGCTGTTTTTT.

The chain joins TRBV11-3 to TRBJ2-2, with D possibly being TRBD2 (5 bases). V shed 4 bases and J shed 5 bases, with 11 bases lying between them. CDR3 length: 14 residues. Germline-derived CDR1 and CDR2 are SGHNT and YENEEA. The CDR3 protein is CASSSMTGTGELFF. As DNA, the CDR3 is TGTGCCAGCAGCTCCATGACGGGAACCGGGGAGCTGTTTTTT.

The chain recombines TRBV27 with TRBJ1-2; 10 bases agree with TRBD1. The CDR3 has 16 residues. V shed 0 bases and J 3 bases; nucleotides not matched to a gene: 4. Germline-derived CDR1 and CDR2 are MNHEY and SMNVEV (reference sequence). The DNA of the CDR3 is TGTGCCAGCAGTTTATCCCCCGGGACAGGGGACTATGGCTACACCTTC. Translation gives CASSLSPGTGDYGYTF.

The CDR3: CASSQVSAAGYTF. The CDR3 region has the DNA TGCGCCAGCAGCCAAGTGTCGGCTGCTGGCTACACCTTC. The V call is TRBV4-1, the J call TRBJ1-2; D call uncertain. CDR3 length: 13 residues. The V end was cut by 1 base, the J end by 7 bases, with 10 bases between. In germline, CDR1 is MGHRA, CDR2 YSYEKL.

The J gene is TRBJ2-5, the V gene TRBV11-2; 7 bases line up with TRBD2. After removal of 5 bases from V and 1 base from J, the junction contained 13 bases not matched to a gene. There are 17 residues in the CDR3. Germline CDR1 and CDR2: SGHAT and FQNNGV. DNA for the CDR3: TGTGCCAGCAGCACCTATTCTGGGGGGGTGTTCCAAGAGACCCAGTACTTC. Translating it yields CASSTYSGGVFQETQYF. Drawing the rest from reference TRBV11-2 and TRBJ2-5, the complete variable domain is EAGVAQSPRYKIIEKRQSVAFWCNPISGHATLYWYQQILGQGPKLLIQFQNNGVVDDSQLPKDRFSAERLKGVDSTLKIQPAKLEDSAVYLCASSTYSGGVFQETQYFGPGTRLLVL.

The rearrangement joins TRBV19 to TRBJ1-2, with D perhaps matching TRBD1 (5 bases). The length of the CDR3 is 13 residues. With 2 bases removed from V and 7 bases from J, the gap between germline ends came to 11 bases. The germline V gene encodes CDR1 LNHDA and CDR2 SQIVND (reference sequence). CDR3 sequence (DNA): TGTGCCAGTAGTATATCCAGGGTGGTTGGCTACACCTTC. It specifies CASSISRVVGYTF.

V usage is TRBV12-3 or TRBV12-4 and J usage is TRBJ2-3, with D possibly TRBD2 on 6 matching bases. This CDR3 region has 13 residues. The V end was cut by 1 base, the J end by 4 bases, with 6 bases between. The CDR3 spells CASSLGLADTQYF. The CDR3 DNA is TGTGCCAGCAGTTTAGGACTAGCAGATACGCAGTATTTT.

The rearrangement links TRBV7-6 to TRBJ1-3, with 7 nucleotides matching TRBD1. The CDR3 covers 17 residues. Germline loops: CDR1 SGHVS, CDR2 FNYEAQ. The trim removed 0 bases at V and 0 bases at J, leaving 5 bases unmatched. CDR3 sequence: CASSLAMAGGSGNTIYF. CDR3 nucleotide sequence: TGTGCCAGCAGCTTAGCAATGGCAGGGGGCTCTGGAAACACCATATATTTT.

The chain joins TRBV6-6 to TRBJ1-1, with a weak D call TRBD1 (6 bases). V shed 6 bases and J shed 3 bases, with 11 bases lying between them. Per the germline V gene, CDR1 is MNHNY and CDR2 is SVGAGI (reference sequence). The CDR3 is 13 amino acids. Written as DNA, the CDR3 is TGTGCCAGCAGCCCCGGACAGTACACTGAAGCTTTCTTT. It specifies CASSPGQYTEAFF.

The rearrangement uses TRBV3-1 (or the pseudogene TRBV3-2) and TRBJ2-1, with 8 bases that match TRBD1. Germline V gene sequence: CDR1 LGHDT, CDR2 YNNKEL (reference sequence). CDR3 length: 14 residues. Trimming cost V 5 bases and J 4 bases; bases outside gene matches: 4. The CDR3 coding sequence is TGTGCCAGCAGCGCCGGGACAGGTTACAATGAGCAGTTCTTC. This codes for CASSAGTGYNEQFF.

This clone is a singleton in its sample. The chain carries TRBV30 and TRBJ1-1; TRBD1 is a possible D gene (6 bases). The germline V gene encodes CDR1 GTSNPN and CDR2 SVGIG (reference sequence). The CDR3 is made up of 13 amino acids. Trimming cost V 5 bases and J 8 bases, with 18 bases left between them. This chain's CDR3 is CAWGPGRGWEAFF. The CDR3 DNA is TGTGCCTGGGGGCCCGGCAGGGGATGGGAAGCTTTCTTT.

This clone was observed once. The chain has TRBV7-2 and TRBJ1-1; possible D gene TRBD1, 6 bases. The ends were cut back, 4 bases at V and 0 bases at J, with 12 bases in the middle. The CDR3 covers 15 residues. The germline V gene has CDR1 SGHTA and CDR2 FQGNSA. The CDR3 protein is CASSSRHRVNTEAFF. The DNA of the CDR3 is TGTGCCAGCAGCTCCAGGCACAGGGTGAACACTGAAGCTTTCTTT.

V gene TRBV18 combines with J gene TRBJ1-2, with TRBD1 matching 11 bases. CDR1 is KGHSH, CDR2 LQKENI, per germline. V shed 3 bases, J shed 5 bases, and the junction held 5 bases outside the gene matches. The CDR3 runs to 15 residues. The CDR3 nucleotides are TGTGCCAGCTCACCCCGGACAGGGGGCGCATATGGCTACACCTTC. The encoded protein is CASSPRTGGAYGYTF.

The CDR3 coding sequence is TGTGCCAGCAGCTTGCTGGATAAGTTCTATGGCTACACCTTC. It codes for CASSLLDKFYGYTF. The chain couples TRBV7-9 to TRBJ1-2, with D uncertain. The CDR3 extends over 14 amino acids. CDR1 SEHNR and CDR2 FQNEAQ come from the germline V gene (reference sequence). The V and J ends lost 3 bases and 4 bases respectively, with 12 bases between them.

This clone was counted once. The genes are TRBV7-9 and TRBJ2-7; a possible D gene is TRBD2 (6 bases). Germline-derived CDR1 and CDR2 are SEHNR and FQNEAQ (reference sequence). The CDR3 loop spans 14 amino acids. The V end lost 2 bases, the J end lost 8 bases, and 16 bases lay between the germline ends. DNA of the CDR3: TGTGCCAGCAGCTTATCTGCGGAGGGGATCAAGCAGTACTTC. It encodes CASSLSAEGIKQYF.

The chain uses TRBV4-1 and TRBJ2-1, with 8 bases matching TRBD2. The CDR3 contains 15 residues. Per the germline V gene, CDR1 is MGHRA and CDR2 is YSYEKL. Trimming took 3 bases from V and 8 from J; bases not matched to a gene: 9. CDR3 amino acids: CASSQRRGGVDEQFF. The CDR3 region has the DNA TGCGCCAGCAGCCAGCGTCGGGGGGGCGTAGATGAGCAGTTCTTC.